What follows describes a single T cell receptor (beta chain). This clone's antigen is unknown. One base away there is no much larger clone; base qualities are not given. Each collaborating institution followed its own protocols to collect whole blood in K2EDTA tubes. For TCRbeta analysis, collaborators shipped samples as frozen whole blood, isolated PBMCs, or DNA extracted from either of those sample types. The data were taken from a study of blood T cell repertoires in COVID-19 (dated by TCRdb to the early 2020s). Turning to the overall study: Samples covering the acute and convalescent phases of COVID-19 were provided by collaborators in the United States, Italy and Spain. Sample metadata almost always included a de-identified subject ID, COVID-19 status, age in years and sex. The material from the prospective study consisted of cDNA or gDNA derived from T cells, B-cell-depleted T cells, or PBMCs. The samples were drawn from two sources: the first 160 participants of the ongoing ImmuneRACE study, and about 1,300 subjects contributed by 6 global collaborators. A freely available public database, intended as a resource for researchers studying the immune response to SARS-CoV-2, is where the repertoires were released. Deeply sampled blood TCRbeta repertoires from subjects exposed to, actively infected with, or recovered from COVID-19 were included in the dataset. Where available, HLA class I and class II types were obtained from metadata supplied by the sample provider rather than from assay-based typing.

The immunoSEQ Assay, a bias-controlled multiplex PCR, was used to amplify TCRbeta CDR3 regions from genomic DNA. The original methods were these. Nucleated cell counts per sample were estimated from amplification of reference gene primers within the assay. To quantify the absolute abundance of each unique TCRbeta CDR3 rearrangement, sequence reads were collapsed and filtered. For each sample, productive Simpson clonality was calculated by taking the square root of Simpson's diversity index across productive rearrangements. Entries here come from immuneACCESS through TCRdb and include only in-frame sequences with V and J called. Some clones fail to appear in such tables; in the studies checked, an unresolved V gene covers under half of the shortfall, and the cause of the remainder is unknown. Clone size and the V and J calls come from that table; the DNA yielded D and trimming. This sample gives 200,000 to 300,000 clones in total; 70% to 90% of them show up just once. The ten largest clones capture roughly 3.9% of the sample.

Points the paper makes about the study in general: Clinical and demographic metadata were provided uncurated, with the amount varying by source and participant.

The CDR3 measures 16 amino acids from cysteine to valine. Just the 48-base CDR3 DNA is kept, in frame starting at base 1. The germline V gene gives CDR1 as SGHNT and CDR2 as YENEEA. Cut back by 5 bases and 5 bases, the V and J ends lie 22 bases apart. The specimen sequenced was peripheral blood. The TCR was taken from a woman in her 40s with acute or convalescent COVID-19. Recombination linked TRBV11-3 to TRBJ2-7, and perhaps TRBD1 as D gene, on 6 matching bases. The nucleotide sequence reads as follows: TGTGCCAGCAGCCCTTCGGGCGTTCAGGGGAGCCACGAGCAGTACGTC. Its translation reads: CASSPSGVQGSHEQYV.